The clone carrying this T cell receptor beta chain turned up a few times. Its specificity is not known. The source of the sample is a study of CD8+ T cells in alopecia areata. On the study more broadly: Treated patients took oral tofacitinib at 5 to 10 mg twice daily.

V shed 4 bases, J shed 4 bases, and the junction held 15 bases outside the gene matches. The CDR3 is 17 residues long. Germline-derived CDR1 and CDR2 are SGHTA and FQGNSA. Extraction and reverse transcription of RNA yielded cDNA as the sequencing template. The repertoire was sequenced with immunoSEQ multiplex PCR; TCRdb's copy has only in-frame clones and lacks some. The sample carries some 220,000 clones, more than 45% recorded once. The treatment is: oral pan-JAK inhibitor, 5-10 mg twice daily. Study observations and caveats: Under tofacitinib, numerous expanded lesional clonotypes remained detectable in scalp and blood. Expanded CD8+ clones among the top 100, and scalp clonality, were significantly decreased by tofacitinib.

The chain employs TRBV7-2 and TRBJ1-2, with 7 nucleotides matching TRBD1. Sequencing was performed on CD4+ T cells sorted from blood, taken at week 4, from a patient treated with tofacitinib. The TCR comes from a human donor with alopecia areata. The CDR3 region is CASSSLGWGQPSYGYTF. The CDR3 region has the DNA TGTGCCAGCAGCTCACTTGGTTGGGGACAGCCCTCCTATGGCTACACCTTC.